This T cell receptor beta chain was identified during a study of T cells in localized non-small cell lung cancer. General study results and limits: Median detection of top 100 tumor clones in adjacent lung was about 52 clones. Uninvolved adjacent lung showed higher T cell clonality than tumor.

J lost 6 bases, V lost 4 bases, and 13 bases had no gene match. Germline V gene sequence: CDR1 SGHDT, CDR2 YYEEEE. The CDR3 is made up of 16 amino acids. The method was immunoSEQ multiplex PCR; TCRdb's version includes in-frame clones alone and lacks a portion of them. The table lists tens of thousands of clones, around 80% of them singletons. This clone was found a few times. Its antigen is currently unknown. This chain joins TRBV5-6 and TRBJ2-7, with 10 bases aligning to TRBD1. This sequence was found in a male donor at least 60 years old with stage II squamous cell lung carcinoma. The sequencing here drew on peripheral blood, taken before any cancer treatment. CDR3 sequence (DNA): TGTGCCAGCAGCCCCGGGACAGGGGAAGGAGCAGGCGAGCAGTACTTC. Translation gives CASSPGTGEGAGEQYF. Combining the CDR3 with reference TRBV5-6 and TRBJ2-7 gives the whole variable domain DAGVTQSPTHLIKTRGQQVTLRCSPKSGHDTVSWYQQALGQGPQFIFQYYEEEERQRGNFPDRFSGHQFPNYSSELNVNALLLGDSALYLCASSPGTGEGAGEQYFGPGTRLTVT.